This TCR beta chain emerged from a study of blood T cell repertoires in COVID-19. Turning to the study itself: The origin of the acute and convalescent COVID-19 samples was the United States, Italy and Spain. Sources were T cells, B-cell-depleted T cells, or PBMCs; the material itself was cDNA or gDNA.

Germline CDR1 reads SQVTM; CDR2 reads ANQGSEA. This CDR3 is 13 amino acids long. J gave up 6 bases and V 4 bases, and 8 bases lay outside the gene matches. In the authors' workflow: Nucleated cell number was recorded as an estimate derived from reference gene primer amplification. Profiled with immunoSEQ multiplex PCR; TCRdb holds only in-frame clones, not every one. The V and J calls and clone size come from that table; D and trimming were worked out from the DNA. The data contain about 170,000 clones, 70% to 85% of them singletons. The chain joins TRBV29-1 to TRBJ2-7; 8 bases are a match to TRBD2. The specimen sequenced was peripheral blood. The receptor was derived from a man in his sixties who had recovered from COVID-19. Here the CDR3 reads CSVGNDRGGEQYF. Written as DNA, the CDR3 is TGCAGCGTTGGAAACGATCGGGGGGGCGAGCAGTACTTC.